These 3 T cell receptor beta chains came from one sample sequenced in a study of TIL therapy for anti-PD-1-resistant metastatic lung cancer. Time point defined: pre-treatment sample, taken before nivolumab and TIL therapy. This was the immunoSEQ v3 assay. The data were produced by immunoSEQ multiplex PCR, yet TCRdb's version contains in-frame clones alone and is incomplete. The profile shows around 15,000 clones, 74% of them singletons. The sample in question was blood, obtained at baseline. Receptor source: a person aged 25 to 79 with non-small cell lung cancer.

This clone appeared once. This sequence joins TRBV5-8 and TRBJ1-5; a possible D gene is TRBD1 (6 bases). The CDR3 totals 14 residues. Trimming took 4 bases from V and 3 from J, leaving 11 bases between them. Germline V gives CDR1 SGHTS, CDR2 YDEGEE. The CDR3 bases are TGTGCCAGCAGCCCCTGGACAGACAATCAGCCCCAGCATTTT. Residues: CASSPWTDNQPQHF.

This clone was found a few times. The chain recombines TRBV5-5 with TRBJ1-4, with 8 positions matching TRBD1. This CDR3 has 16 amino acids. V lost 1 base and J lost 5; bases outside the gene matches: 7. Germline CDR1 reads SGHKS; CDR2 reads YYEKEE (reference sequence). CDR3 coding DNA: TGTGCCAGCAGCTTGCTTTTGAGACAGGGGAATGAAAAACTGTTTTTT. It encodes CASSLLLRQGNEKLFF.

The V and J genes are TRBV7-9 and TRBJ2-7, with 8 bases aligning to TRBD1. The CDR3 has 18 residues. Germline values: CDR1 SEHNR, CDR2 FQNEAQ (reference sequence). The ends lost 1 base at V and 4 bases at J; junction bases unmatched: 15. In DNA form, the CDR3 reads TGTGCCAGCAGCTTAGATTCTATTGCCGACAGGGGAAGATACGAGCAGTACTTC. It is translated as CASSLDSIADRGRYEQYF. The full variable domain, its missing parts supplied by reference TRBV7-9 and TRBJ2-7, is DTGVSQNPRHKITKRGQNVTFRCDPISEHNRLYWYRQTLGQGPEFLTYFQNEAQLEKSRLLSDRFSAERPKGSFSTLEIQRTEQGDSAMYLCASSLDSIADRGRYEQYFGPGTRLTVT.